The 15 T cell receptor beta chains listed next were all sequenced from one sample in a study of long-term antiretroviral therapy in people with HIV. immunoSEQ v3.0 was run at survey level. Clones were sequenced by immunoSEQ multiplex PCR, and TCRdb holds only the in-frame ones, with some missing. Among 15,000 to 20,000 clones listed, approximately 80% were seen once. Sample: unsorted PBMCs, taken 0.1 years before starting antiretroviral therapy. All receptors derive from a man between 18 and 35 years old with HIV.

J is TRBJ1-2 and V is TRBV6-1; D is possibly TRBD1 (6 bases). Trimming stripped 7 bases from V and 0 bases from J, with 15 bases between. The germline V gene has CDR1 MNHNS and CDR2 SASEGT. CDR3 size: 15 residues. DNA of the CDR3: TGTGCCAGCATTCAGGGGCGAGCCTCTAACTATGGCTACACCTTC. Translated: CASIQGRASNYGYTF.

Only a few counts were recorded for this clone. The chain has TRBV12-5 and TRBJ2-1; 8 nucleotides agree with TRBD2. In germline, CDR1 is LGHNT, CDR2 FRNRAP. The CDR3 is made up of 17 amino acids. V dropped 2 bases and J dropped 6; count of bases not matched to a gene: 12. The CDR3: CASGLLPGGGSGNEQFF. The CDR3 coding sequence is TGTGCTAGTGGTTTGCTCCCCGGGGGGGGATCCGGCAATGAGCAGTTCTTC.

This clone has only one observation. The chain carries TRBV6-1 and TRBJ1-1, with D uncertain. The germline V gene has CDR1 MNHNS and CDR2 SASEGT. Trimming cost V 2 bases and J 0 bases, with 7 bases left between them. The CDR3 covers 14 residues. This CDR3 is CASSERALNTEAFF. The CDR3 nucleotides read TGTGCCAGCAGTGAAAGGGCTTTGAACACTGAAGCTTTCTTT.

V gene TRBV7-2 combines with J gene TRBJ1-4; D may be TRBD1 (5 bases). V shed 1 base and J shed 8 bases, with 23 bases lying between them. The germline V gene has CDR1 SGHTA and CDR2 FQGNSA. This CDR3 spans 18 amino acids. The CDR3 protein is CASSLVPSGGRGGEKLFF. DNA of the CDR3: TGTGCCAGCAGCTTAGTCCCGTCCGGGGGACGAGGAGGAGAAAAACTGTTTTTT. Variable domain in full (rest from reference TRBV7-2 and TRBJ1-4): GAGVSQSPSNKVTEKGKDVELRCDPISGHTALYWYRQSLGQGLEFLIYFQGNSAPDKSGLPSDRFSAERTGGSVSTLTIQRTQQEDSAVYLCASSLVPSGGRGGEKLFFGSGTQLSVL.

The V and J genes are TRBV7-3 and TRBJ1-6, with D tentatively TRBD1 (5 bases). This CDR3 is built from 13 residues. V was clipped by 8 bases and J by 7 bases, with 12 bases between them. The germline V gene encodes CDR1 SGHTA and CDR2 FQGTGA. CDR3 loop: CASRPGGNSPLHF. DNA for the CDR3: TGTGCCAGCCGCCCTGGGGGGAATTCACCCCTCCACTTT.

The chain uses TRBV19 and TRBJ2-1; TRBD1 is a possible D gene (6 bases). The CDR3 totals 13 residues. The germline CDR1 and CDR2 sequences are LNHDA and SQIVND (reference sequence). V was clipped by 7 bases and J by 13 bases, with 20 bases between them. This CDR3 reads CASTGQRTGAQFF. CDR3 nucleotide sequence: TGTGCCAGTACAGGACAGAGGACTGGGGCACAGTTCTTC.

The rearrangement links TRBV5-6 to TRBJ1-1; no clear D gene. V lost 2 bases and J lost 8, with 13 bases in between. CDR3 size: 13 residues. The germline V gene has CDR1 SGHDT and CDR2 YYEEEE. The CDR3 region is CASSFPPPGEAFF. CDR3 DNA sequence: TGTGCCAGCAGCTTCCCTCCCCCGGGGGAAGCTTTCTTT.

The chain is built from TRBV6-5 and TRBJ2-7; a weak D match, TRBD1 (6 bases). Germline CDR1 MNHEY, CDR2 SVGAGI. Trimming stripped 8 bases from V and 6 bases from J, with 11 bases between. This CDR3 has 11 amino acids. The CDR3 DNA reads TGTGCCAGCGCACAGGGTCCCGAGCAGTACTTC. Translating it yields CASAQGPEQYF.

The chain links TRBV19 to TRBJ1-5; D gene unclear. CDR3 size: 17 residues. Looked up from germline, CDR1 is LNHDA and CDR2 is SQIVND (reference sequence). V was shortened by 5 bases and J by 2 bases, with 19 bases between the two germline ends. The CDR3 spells CASSSNPGGRGNQPQHF. In nucleotides, the CDR3 is TGTGCCAGTAGTTCTAACCCGGGAGGAAGGGGCAATCAGCCCCAGCATTTT.

V usage is TRBV18 and J usage is TRBJ2-7; D might be TRBD2 (5 bases). Germline V CDR1 and CDR2: KGHSH, LQKENI. The CDR3 covers 16 residues. V was shortened by 4 bases and J by 2 bases, with 18 bases between the two germline ends. The chain's CDR3 is CASSLDSFSSPYEQYF. The CDR3 DNA reads as TGTGCCAGCTCACTGGACTCTTTTTCGTCCCCCTACGAGCAGTACTTC.

This clone was recorded only once. The chain uses TRBV5-4 and TRBJ2-7; D tentatively fits TRBD1 or TRBD2 (5 bases each). This CDR3 spans 15 amino acids. The V gene's germline CDR1 is SGHNT and CDR2 YYREEE (reference sequence). Trimming stripped 2 bases from V and 12 bases from J, with 24 bases between. This CDR3 reads CASSLVGDGPPQRYF. In DNA, the CDR3 is TGTGCCAGCAGCTTAGTTGGGGACGGTCCTCCTCAGCGGTACTTC.

This chain links TRBV6-1 with TRBJ2-1; 10 bases match TRBD1. Germline values: CDR1 MNHNS, CDR2 SASEGT. The trim removed 8 bases at V and 6 bases at J, leaving 10 bases unmatched. This CDR3 is built from 15 residues. DNA for the CDR3: TGTGCCAGCGGACGGGACAGGGGCTATGTCAATGAGCAGTTCTTC. It translates to CASGRDRGYVNEQFF.

This chain joins TRBV2 and TRBJ2-1; D remains unclear. Germline lookup yields CDR1 SNHLY and CDR2 FYNNEI. V shed 6 bases and J shed 8 bases, with 2 bases lying between them. There are 9 residues in the CDR3. The CDR3 spells CASRDEQFF. CDR3 sequence (DNA): TGTGCCAGCAGGGATGAGCAGTTCTTC.

The chain combines TRBV7-9 with TRBJ1-2; 9 bases agree with TRBD1. The trim removed 6 bases at V and 6 bases at J, leaving 5 bases unmatched. Germline CDR1 is SEHNR and CDR2 is FQNEAQ (reference sequence). The CDR3 extends over 13 amino acids. The CDR3 protein is CASRTTGGNGYTF. The DNA of the CDR3 is TGTGCCAGCAGGACAACAGGGGGCAATGGCTACACCTTC.

This clone was seen just once. J is TRBJ2-6 and V is TRBV9, with D tentatively TRBD2 (5 bases). This CDR3 has 19 amino acids. The germline V gene has CDR1 SGDLS and CDR2 YYNGEE. The V end lost 0 bases, the J end lost 0 bases, and 16 bases lay between the germline ends. CDR3 sequence reads: CASSVARATAGSGANVLTF. CDR3 DNA sequence: TGTGCCAGCAGCGTAGCGAGGGCCACGGCCGGCTCTGGGGCCAACGTCCTGACTTTC.